Each of the 22 T cell receptor beta chains below was sequenced from the same sample in a study of T cells in Graves' hyperthyroidism and ophthalmopathy. Amplification of TCR beta CDR3 regions was performed using RNA transcripts as template. The HTBI primer set was used in a first-round RT-PCR of the TCR CDR3. TCRdb reprocessed the multiplex PCR reads with MiXCR, giving one entry per CDR3 protein. The table has a few hundred thousand distinct CDR3 sequences, roughly 13% seen once; the top ten hold less than 25%. Sequences were obtained from blood. These receptors were taken from a man in his thirties or forties with Graves' hyperthyroidism that later progressed to Graves' ophthalmopathy.

The CDR3 DNA reads as TGTGCCAGCAGCGTCTGGGGGGATGACGCAGATACGCAGTATTTT. Its translation is CASSVWGDDADTQYF. The V gene is TRBV9, the J gene TRBJ2-3; tentative D call: TRBD2 (6 bases). CDR3 length: 15 residues. V lost 2 bases and J lost 4, with 14 bases in between. CDR1 SGDLS and CDR2 YYNGEE come from the germline V gene. The variable domain in full, with the rest retrieved from reference TRBV9 and TRBJ2-3, is DSGVTQTPKHLITATGQRVTLRCSPRSGDLSVYWYQQSLDQGLQFLIQYYNGEERAKGNILERFSAQQFPDLHSELNLSSLELGDSALYFCASSVWGDDADTQYFGPGTRLTVL.

This clonotype was counted ten times or more. The chain combines TRBV5-1 with TRBJ1-2, with 8 bases fitting TRBD1. With V trimmed by 3 bases and J by 2 bases, 3 bases remained unmatched. From germline, CDR1 is SGHRS and CDR2 YFSETQ. CDR3 length: 14 residues. The CDR3 region is CASSSTGGNYGYTF. Here the CDR3 DNA reads TGCGCCAGCAGCTCCACAGGGGGGAACTATGGCTACACCTTC.

This clonotype was counted many times. The chain employs TRBV6-1 and TRBJ2-1; TRBD2 aligns across 9 bases. The CDR3 totals 15 residues. The V gene's germline CDR1 is MNHNS and CDR2 SASEGT. With 7 bases clipped from V and 6 bases from J, the junction kept 10 bases outside the gene matches. CDR3 nucleotides: TGTGCCAGCATCGAAAGTCTAGCGGGGTTCAATGAGCAGTTCTTC. It translates to CASIESLAGFNEQFF.

In this sample, this clonotype turned up many times. The chain carries TRBV6-5 and TRBJ1-3; weak D call: TRBD1 (6 bases). This CDR3 spans 15 amino acids. Germline lookup yields CDR1 MNHEY and CDR2 SVGAGI. With 3 bases removed from V and 4 bases from J, the gap between germline ends came to 13 bases. This chain's CDR3 is CASSYTGISGNTIYF. Written as DNA, the CDR3 is TGTGCCAGCAGTTATACAGGGATTTCGGGAAACACCATATATTTT.

On this clonotype: Since a much larger clone is just one base distant, this may be a read error. This chain uses TRBV7-2 with TRBJ2-4, with 11 bases lining up with TRBD2. The CDR3 is made up of 15 amino acids. Germline CDR1 SGHTA, CDR2 FQGNSA. V was clipped by 5 bases and J by 12 bases; unmatched bases: 12. The CDR3 protein is CASSPIAGGGGTQYF. The DNA for the CDR3 is TGTGCCAGCAGCCCTATAGCGGGGGGGGGGGGCACTCAGTACTTC.

CDR3 nucleotides: TGCGCCAGCAGCCCTGTACAGGCGCCCAACCTTAGTGAAAAACTGTTTTTT. As protein: CASSPVQAPNLSEKLFF. This chain uses TRBV4-1 with TRBJ1-4, with D perhaps TRBD1 (5 bases). The CDR3 spans 17 residues. The germline V and J ends were trimmed by 4 bases and 7 bases, with 22 bases remaining between them. Germline V lookup: CDR1 MGHRA, CDR2 YSYEKL.

This chain joins TRBV27 and TRBJ1-2; perhaps TRBD1 as D (6 bases). The CDR3 consists of 14 residues. Germline CDR1 reads MNHEY; CDR2 reads SMNVEV (reference sequence). The germline V and J ends were trimmed by 3 bases and 12 bases, with 20 bases remaining between them. The CDR3 DNA follows: TGTGCCAGCAGTTTCCAGGGCCCCCTGGGGGGCCACACCTTC. Its protein product is CASSFQGPLGGHTF.

This clonotype was found many times. For the CDR3, the DNA is TGTGCCAGCAGTTTTATGGGGGATAATTCACCCCTCCACTTT. Protein product: CASSFMGDNSPLHF. V is TRBV12-3 or TRBV12-4 and J is TRBJ1-6; TRBD1 is a possible D gene (5 bases). The germline V and J ends were trimmed by 3 bases and 5 bases, with 8 bases remaining between them. This CDR3 comprises 14 residues.

A remark on this clonotype: A clone one base away is much larger, so this may be a read error. The chain recombines TRBV7-2 with TRBJ2-1; D might be TRBD1 or TRBD2, each matching 5 bases. In germline, CDR1 is SGHTA, CDR2 FQGNSA. The V and J ends lost 5 bases and 9 bases respectively, with 17 bases between them. This CDR3 spans 14 amino acids. The DNA of the CDR3 is TGTGCCAGCAGCGCCCGGGACCCCTACGGTGAGCAGTTCTTC. Amino acids: CASSARDPYGEQFF.

This clonotype was counted between two and nine times. One base away lies a much larger clone, so this may be a sequencing read error. CDR3 bases: TGTGCCAGCAGTTACCCAGCTAACTATGGCTACACCTTC. Translating it yields CASSYPANYGYTF. The chain couples TRBV6-5 to TRBJ1-2; D gene unclear. The ends were cut back, 2 bases at V and 0 bases at J, with 4 bases in the middle. This CDR3 spans 13 amino acids. Germline CDR1 is MNHEY and CDR2 is SVGAGI.

The J gene is TRBJ2-4, the V gene TRBV4-1; tentatively, D is TRBD1 or TRBD2 (5 bases each). In germline, CDR1 is MGHRA, CDR2 YSYEKL. V lost 1 base and J 7 bases, leaving 5 bases between the germline ends. This CDR3 spans 12 amino acids. The CDR3 sequence: CASSQGGNIQYF. The CDR3 DNA reads TGCGCCAGCAGCCAAGGGGGGAACATTCAGTACTTC.

The genes are TRBV19 and TRBJ2-3; 8 bases match TRBD1. The CDR3 has 15 residues. Germline assignment: CDR1 LNHDA and CDR2 SQIVND (reference sequence). Germline trimming cut 6 bases from V and 1 base from J; bases unmatched to any gene: 6. CDR3 protein: CASSMDRAGTDTQYF. CDR3 sequence (DNA): TGTGCCAGTAGCATGGACAGGGCTGGCACAGATACGCAGTATTTT.

In this sample, this clonotype turned up many times. This chain uses TRBV28 with TRBJ1-5; no definite D call. Looked up from germline, CDR1 is MDHEN and CDR2 is SYDVKM. This CDR3 is built from 16 residues. V was cut by 6 bases and J by 4 bases, with 19 bases left in between. The CDR3 is CASRVEGVSWNQPQHF. CDR3 sequence (DNA): TGTGCCAGCAGGGTGGAGGGAGTGTCATGGAATCAGCCCCAGCATTTT.

The chain joins TRBV29-1 to TRBJ2-7; D is uncertain. The CDR3 covers 14 residues. Trimming removed 6 bases from V and 0 bases from J, with 15 bases in between. Germline lookup yields CDR1 SQVTM and CDR2 ANQGSEA. CDR3 coding DNA: TGCAGCGTGTCCCCCACAAGAAGCTCCTACGAGCAGTACTTC. This gives the protein CSVSPTRSSYEQYF.

V gene TRBV7-9 combines with J gene TRBJ1-1; possible D gene TRBD1, 5 bases. Germline V gives CDR1 SEHNR, CDR2 FQNEAQ (reference sequence). Trimming took off 5 bases at V and 11 bases at J, with 15 bases between the two ends. CDR3 size: 12 residues. The CDR3 DNA follows: TGTGCCAGCAGCCCCGTCGGGGGGGGGGCTTTCTTT. Its protein is CASSPVGGGAFF.

Comments on this clonotype: A read error may be the cause here, since a much bigger clone is one base away. CDR3 region: CASRTGVNRGVLNYGYTF. The CDR3 region has the DNA TGTGCCAGCAGGACAGGTGTGAATCGGGGAGTGCTTAACTATGGCTACACCTTC. The chain links TRBV2 to TRBJ1-2; D is possibly TRBD1 (6 bases). V gave up 6 bases and J gave up 1 base, with 24 bases separating them. This CDR3 region has 18 residues. In germline, CDR1 is SNHLY, CDR2 FYNNEI.

This clonotype has only a few counts. The V call is TRBV3-1, the J call TRBJ1-6, with D uncertain. There are 14 residues in the CDR3. Deletions cut 1 base from V and 11 bases from J, with 12 bases between. Germline V CDR1 and CDR2: LGHDT, YNNKEL (reference sequence). The CDR3 is CASSQAGIETPLHF. The CDR3 coding sequence is TGTGCCAGCAGCCAAGCGGGGATAGAGACACCCCTCCACTTT.

This clonotype was observed a handful of times. The rearrangement joins TRBV29-1 to TRBJ2-7, with no clear D. V gave up 1 base and J gave up 0 bases, with 13 bases separating them. The CDR3 is 15 amino acids. CDR1 SQVTM and CDR2 ANQGSEA come from the germline V gene. CDR3 in amino acids: CSVEGNAESSYEQYF. Written as DNA, the CDR3 is TGCAGCGTTGAAGGAAACGCGGAAAGCTCCTACGAGCAGTACTTC.

This clonotype was detected many times. The chain recombines TRBV6-2 or TRBV6-3 with TRBJ1-1; D possibly corresponds to TRBD1 (6 bases). Germline V gives CDR1 MNHEY, CDR2 SVGEGT. The CDR3 sequence is 15 residues long. The V gene lost 0 bases and the J gene lost 4 bases, with 12 bases spanning the gap. CDR3 amino acids: CASSYSGGGLTEAFF. CDR3 nucleotides: TGTGCCAGCAGTTACTCGGGGGGGGGGCTCACTGAAGCTTTCTTT.

Ten or more counts support this clonotype. The V call is TRBV7-8, the J call TRBJ2-3; D perhaps matches TRBD2 (5 bases). From germline, CDR1 is SGHVS and CDR2 FQNEAQ. The CDR3 contains 15 residues. Trimming removed 6 bases at V and 5 bases at J, with 18 bases between. The CDR3 nucleotides are TGTGCCAGCAGAACACTAGGAGAAGATGGAGATACGCAGTATTTT. The encoded protein is CASRTLGEDGDTQYF.

This clonotype was seen at least ten times. The rearrangement joins TRBV28 to TRBJ1-6, with 7 bases fitting TRBD1. This CDR3 is 15 amino acids long. The V gene's germline CDR1 is MDHEN and CDR2 SYDVKM. V lost 6 bases and J lost 6; bases outside the gene matches: 8. CDR3 sequence reads: CASSPDREANSPLHF. CDR3 in DNA: TGTGCCAGCAGCCCCGACAGGGAGGCTAATTCACCCCTCCACTTT.

V usage is TRBV13 and J usage is TRBJ2-1; 13 bases agree with TRBD2. V shed 5 bases and J 14 bases; nucleotides not matched to a gene: 12. Germline loops: CDR1 PRHDT, CDR2 FYEKMQ (reference sequence). The CDR3 spans 15 residues. CDR3 DNA sequence: TGTGCCAGCAGCCTGAAGGGACTAGCGGGGCGGCGGGAGTTCTTC. Its protein product is CASSLKGLAGRREFF.